Following are 11 T cell receptor beta chains from one sample sequenced in a study of CD8+CD57+ T cells in acquired aplastic anemia. An expansion of CD8+CD57+ cells by flow cytometry had been shown in patients chosen for sequencing. Profiling that covered TCR beta VDJ and CDR3 relied on genomic DNA as its template. TCRdb used MiXCR to reprocess the reads, holding one entry per CDR3 protein. This sample has hundreds of thousands of distinct CDR3 sequences, with 70% to 85% found just once. Sequencing used sorted CD4+, CD8+, or CD8+CD57+ T cells (not recorded which) from PBMCs. These receptors were obtained from a human donor with aplastic anemia.

V is TRBV7-9 and J is TRBJ1-1; D is undetermined. Germline V CDR1 and CDR2: SEHNR, FQNEAQ (reference sequence). Trimming took off 4 bases at V and 1 base at J, with 10 bases between the two ends. This CDR3 contains 14 residues. CDR3: CASSYALENTEAFF. DNA for the CDR3: TGTGCCAGCAGCTACGCCCTCGAGAACACTGAAGCTTTCTTT.

This chain uses TRBV7-8 with TRBJ2-7; a possible D gene is TRBD1 (5 bases). The germline V and J ends were trimmed by 2 bases and 1 base, with 21 bases remaining between them. This CDR3 has 18 residues. The germline gives CDR1 SGHVS, CDR2 FQNEAQ. The CDR3 region is CASSLPPDATALSYEQYV. The CDR3 DNA reads as TGTGCCAGCAGCTTACCGCCAGACGCGACAGCCCTTTCCTACGAGCAGTACGTC.

This clonotype was observed a few times. The V gene is TRBV6-1, the J gene TRBJ1-6; unclear D gene. V lost 10 bases and J lost 0, with 13 bases in between. The CDR3 extends over 15 amino acids. CDR1 MNHNS and CDR2 SASEGT come from the germline V gene. Written as DNA, the CDR3 is TGTGCCATCGACCAATCGGGCTCCTATAATTCACCCCTCCACTTT. Its translation is CAIDQSGSYNSPLHF.

V and J are TRBV7-8 and TRBJ1-2; no firm D call. Trimming cost V 2 bases and J 3 bases, with 16 bases left between them. Germline assignment: CDR1 SGHVS and CDR2 FQNEAQ. The CDR3 loop spans 16 amino acids. DNA of the CDR3: TGTGCCAGCAGCTTACCGGAAAGGCGCTTGGACTATGGCTACACCTTC. Protein: CASSLPERRLDYGYTF.

The J gene is TRBJ2-3, the V gene TRBV5-6, with D perhaps given as TRBD1 or TRBD2 (5 bases each). The CDR3 length is 13 residues. CDR1 is SGHDT, CDR2 YYEEEE, per germline. Trimming removed 7 bases from V and 3 bases from J, with 12 bases in between. The CDR3 spells CASGLGETDTQYF. CDR3 bases: TGTGCCAGCGGGTTGGGGGAGACAGATACGCAGTATTTT.

This clonotype was counted once. The junction shows a germline mismatch at one end, possibly a read error. The chain links TRBV7-9 to TRBJ2-5, with a tentative D call TRBD2 (6 bases). The CDR3 totals 14 residues. In germline, CDR1 is SEHNR, CDR2 FQNEAQ (reference sequence). The CDR3 nucleotides read TGTGCCAGCAGCATAGCGGCTAGCTACGGGGCCCAGGACTTC. Residues: CASSIAASYGAQDF.

The V call is TRBV6-5, the J call TRBJ1-6; 7 positions agree with TRBD1. V shed 6 bases and J 10 bases; nucleotides not matched to a gene: 12. CDR1 and CDR2 from the germline V gene are MNHEY and SVGAGI. The CDR3 totals 15 residues. The DNA of the CDR3 is TGTGCCAGCAGCCAGGGGGGAGTGGGTGGGTCACCCCTCCACTTT. Translating it yields CASSQGGVGGSPLHF.

This clonotype showed up many times. For the CDR3, the DNA is TGCGCCAGCAGTTCCGGGACAGGACCGCCGGGGGAGCTGTTTTTT. This codes for CASSSGTGPPGELFF. The chain links TRBV5-1 to TRBJ2-2, with TRBD1 identical over 8 bases. CDR1 SGHRS and CDR2 YFSETQ come from the germline V gene. The J segment lost 8 bases and the V segment lost 5 bases, leaving 11 bases of the junction unmatched. The CDR3 contains 15 residues.

Regarding this clonotype: An end of the junction differs from the germline gene, which may be a read error. CDR3 DNA: TGTGCCAGCAGCGTAGGGTCAGATAATCCGTATTTTTTT. Protein sequence: CASSVGSDNPYFF. The chain recombines TRBV9 with TRBJ2-3; D is uncertain. This CDR3 has 13 amino acids. Germline V gene lookup returns CDR1 SGDLS and CDR2 YYNGEE.

The J gene is TRBJ2-5, the V gene TRBV6-1, with 8 bases identical to TRBD2. The CDR3 consists of 15 residues. The germline V gene encodes CDR1 MNHNS and CDR2 SASEGT. V was pared by 3 bases and J by 2 bases, with 5 bases of the junction left unmatched. CDR3 bases: TGTGCCAGCAGTGACGCTAGCGGGCAACAAGAGACCCAGTACTTC. Its translation: CASSDASGQQETQYF.

In this sample, this clonotype turned up once. The V and J genes are TRBV9 and TRBJ2-3; TRBD2 agrees at 7 bases. J gave up 10 bases and V 3 bases, and 14 bases lay outside the gene matches. The CDR3 length is 15 residues. Germline values: CDR1 SGDLS, CDR2 YYNGEE. The CDR3 bases are TGTGCCAGCAGCGCAGGTACTAGCGCAAAATATTCGCAGTATTTT. Its translation is CASSAGTSAKYSQYF.